This TCR beta chain was captured in a study of OX40 agonist ivuxolimab in advanced cancers. Study overall: Past anti-PD-1, anti-PD-L1 or anti-CTLA-4 therapy was accepted, and 40% had received some. In three patients, partial responses were observed, one with hepatocellular carcinoma and two with cutaneous melanoma.

The CDR3 runs 12 residues. Germline-derived CDR1 and CDR2 are SGHNT and YENEEA. Losses at the gene ends were 5 bases for V and 11 bases for J; bases not matched to a gene: 8. Assay: immunoSEQ multiplex PCR; the TCRdb copy retains only in-frame clones and omits some. The table includes under 85,000 clones, around 88% detected once. Sample: CD4+ or CD8+ T cells sorted from blood, taken in a trial of the OX40 agonist ivuxolimab. This chain joins TRBV11-3 and TRBJ1-1, with TRBD1 matching over 7 bases. This clonotype was obtained from an adult with an advanced solid tumor such as melanoma, head and neck, liver or kidney cancer. CDR3 sequence reads: CASSKERGHAFF. CDR3 nucleotide sequence: TGTGCCAGCAGCAAGGAGAGGGGGCACGCTTTCTTT.